A single sample is the source of the 7 T cell receptor beta chains below, sequenced in a study of blood T cell repertoires in COVID-19. The protocol was immunoSEQ multiplex PCR, while the TCRdb copy is restricted to in-frame clones and leaves out a portion. Of 400,000 or so clones in the sample, 80% to 90% were seen once. Material for sequencing was PBMCs or T cells enriched from blood (not recorded which). The source of these receptors is a man in his forties in a cohort exposed to, infected with or recovered from COVID-19 (not recorded which).

The chain combines TRBV25-1 with TRBJ2-3; D not certain. From germline, CDR1 is MGHDK and CDR2 SYGVNS. The CDR3 consists of 11 residues. V lost 5 bases, J lost 5 bases, and 5 bases lay in between. CDR3 in amino acids: CASSIIDTQYF. The CDR3 nucleotides read TGTGCCAGCAGTATCATAGATACGCAGTATTTT.

The V call is TRBV27, the J call TRBJ2-1; D possibly corresponds to TRBD2 (5 bases). Germline assignment: CDR1 MNHEY and CDR2 SMNVEV (reference sequence). Trimming removed 7 bases at V and 8 bases at J, with 24 bases between. The CDR3 totals 16 residues. CDR3 residues: CASKLRVEAMKDEQFF. Here the CDR3 DNA reads TGTGCCAGCAAACTTCGTGTGGAGGCGATGAAAGATGAGCAGTTCTTC.

This chain uses TRBV29-1 with TRBJ2-2; 9 bases agree with TRBD1. V lost 5 bases and J lost 1; bases outside the gene matches: 2. This CDR3 has 14 residues. Germline CDR1 reads SQVTM; CDR2 reads ANQGSEA. The CDR3 nucleotides are TGCAGCGTTCGGACAGGGGAGAACACCGGGGAGCTGTTTTTT. It is translated as CSVRTGENTGELFF.

This clone was seen just once. CDR3 nucleotides: TGTGCCAGCAGTTCCCTATTAAGCTCCTATAATTCACCCCTCCACTTT. This gives the protein CASSSLLSSYNSPLHF. This sequence joins TRBV28 and TRBJ1-6; D gene ambiguous. This CDR3 is 16 amino acids long. V was cut by 4 bases and J by 0 bases, with 10 bases left in between. The V gene's germline CDR1 is MDHEN and CDR2 SYDVKM.

This clone was observed once. The genes are TRBV2 and TRBJ2-5; the D gene is possibly TRBD2 (6 bases). Trimming removed 5 bases from V and 5 bases from J, with 15 bases in between. Germline V lookup: CDR1 SNHLY, CDR2 FYNNEI. This CDR3 is built from 14 residues. The CDR3 sequence: CASSIGTLGETQYF. CDR3 coding DNA: TGTGCCAGCAGTATCGGGACTTTGGGGGAGACCCAGTACTTC.

The chain joins TRBV19 to TRBJ2-3; TRBD2 is a possible D gene (6 bases). The germline V and J ends were trimmed by 2 bases and 2 bases, with 8 bases remaining between them. The CDR3 has 14 amino acids. Per germline, CDR1 LNHDA and CDR2 SQIVND (reference sequence). The CDR3 coding sequence is TGTGCCAGTAGTATAAGGCGGGACACAGATACGCAGTATTTT. Its protein is CASSIRRDTDTQYF.

The rearrangement links TRBV27 to TRBJ2-7; 10 bases align to TRBD1. The V and J ends lost 7 bases and 2 bases, in that order; junction bases with no gene match: 2. Germline-derived CDR1 and CDR2 are MNHEY and SMNVEV (reference sequence). This CDR3 is built from 13 residues. The CDR3 DNA reads as TGTGCCAGCAAGGGACAGGGGACCTACGAGCAGTACTTC. It codes for CASKGQGTYEQYF.